These 29 T cell receptor beta chains share one sample of origin, sequenced in a study of regulatory T cells in long-lasting Graves disease (dated by TCRdb to about 2021). The meaning of the sample's time point label: persistent/refractory GD, antithyroid drugs over 5 years with positive TRAb. For both TCR sequencing and RNA sequencing, RNA was extracted from PBMCs using TRIzol. To prepare the library, multiplex PCR was applied. Sequenced on an Illumina HiSeq 4000. iRepertoire HTBI primers and Arm-PCR amplification of CDR3 regions were used to construct TCR beta libraries. The public reads were quality trimmed at Q25 with fastp and then assembled into clones with MiXCR by TCRdb, keeping productive beta chains. Every entry covers one CDR3 protein and lists the most common genes and DNA from its rows. The sample contains 600,000 to 850,000 distinct CDR3 sequences, 25% to 35% of them found a single time. The top ten hold roughly 46% of the sample.

The sample consisted of peripheral blood mononuclear cells (PBMCs), taken when the disease was refractory, from a patient treated with antithyroid drugs. All receptors derive from a female donor with Graves disease.

This clonotype has just a few counts. This chain uses TRBV6-2 or TRBV6-3 with TRBJ1-4, with D possibly being TRBD1 (5 bases). The germline gives CDR1 MNHEY, CDR2 SVGEGT. V lost 10 bases, J lost 2 bases, and 14 bases lay in between. This CDR3 has 14 residues. The CDR3 nucleotides are TGTGCCACCCTGTACGGGGCGACTAATGAAAAACTGTTTTTT. This sequence encodes CATLYGATNEKLFF.

Details on this clonotype: One base away lies a much larger clone, so this may be a sequencing read error. V gene TRBV2 combines with J gene TRBJ2-5; TRBD2 matches at 9 bases. CDR1 SNHLY and CDR2 FYNNEI come from the germline V gene. After removal of 6 bases from V and 3 bases from J, the junction contained 11 bases not matched to a gene. This CDR3 has 16 amino acids. The CDR3 reads CASSQRLAEDKETQYF. CDR3 in DNA: TGTGCCAGCAGCCAAAGACTAGCGGAAGATAAAGAGACCCAGTACTTC.

The V gene is TRBV6-1, the J gene TRBJ1-1; tentatively, D is TRBD1 (6 bases). Germline CDR1 MNHNS, CDR2 SASEGT. Trimming removed 0 bases from V and 7 bases from J, with 15 bases in between. This CDR3 is built from 15 residues. The CDR3 reads CASSEAAQGSHEAFF. The DNA for the CDR3 is TGTGCCAGCAGTGAAGCAGCACAGGGCTCCCATGAAGCTTTCTTT.

In this sample, this clonotype turned up a few times. V usage is TRBV20-1 and J usage is TRBJ1-4; D not certain. The CDR3 has 12 residues. V was shortened by 0 bases and J by 8 bases, with 7 bases between the two germline ends. CDR1 and CDR2 (germline): DFQATT, SNEGSKA (reference sequence). As DNA, the CDR3 is TGCAGTGCTAGAGATGGGCCAGAAAAACTGTTTTTT. It codes for CSARDGPEKLFF.

This clonotype came up a few times. V and J are TRBV20-1 and TRBJ2-7, with D perhaps TRBD1 (6 bases). The CDR3 loop spans 14 amino acids. The germline gives CDR1 DFQATT, CDR2 SNEGSKA (reference sequence). Deletions cut 6 bases from V and 0 bases from J, with 15 bases between. For the CDR3, the DNA is TGCAGTGCACCCGGACAGCTTAGCTCCTACGAGCAGTACTTC. It codes for CSAPGQLSSYEQYF.

Ten or more counts support this clonotype. The chain carries TRBV3-1 and TRBJ1-1; D gene uncertain. Trimming cost V 3 bases and J 3 bases, with 5 bases left between them. This CDR3 is 12 amino acids long. CDR1 and CDR2 (germline): LGHDT, YNNKEL (reference sequence). As DNA, the CDR3 is TGTGCCAGCAGCCATGACGACACTGAAGCTTTCTTT. Its translation is CASSHDDTEAFF.

This chain joins TRBV5-1 and TRBJ1-4; D is uncertain. Trimming removed 2 bases from V and 1 base from J, with 9 bases in between. CDR3 size: 15 residues. Looked up from germline, CDR1 is SGHRS and CDR2 is YFSETQ. The DNA for the CDR3 is TGCGCCAGCAGCTTAATGGGTGGAACTAATGAAAAACTGTTTTTT. Translation gives CASSLMGGTNEKLFF.

This chain uses TRBV6-5 with TRBJ1-4, with D hard to call. The CDR3 covers 17 residues. In germline, CDR1 is MNHEY, CDR2 SVGAGI. Trimming cost V 0 bases and J 4 bases, with 15 bases left between them. This CDR3 is CASSYSVHSTLNEKLFF. The CDR3 region has the DNA TGTGCCAGCAGTTACTCGGTCCACAGCACCCTTAATGAAAAACTGTTTTTT.

This clonotype was observed many times. The chain combines TRBV19 with TRBJ1-5, with 9 bases aligning to TRBD1. V was clipped by 8 bases and J by 7 bases; unmatched bases: 12. In germline, CDR1 is LNHDA, CDR2 SQIVND (reference sequence). The CDR3 loop spans 15 amino acids. The DNA for the CDR3 is TGTGCCAGTTCGACCGGGACAGGGTCGCGACAGCCCCAGCATTTT. Translating it yields CASSTGTGSRQPQHF.

This clonotype was observed a few times. This chain joins TRBV10-3 and TRBJ1-5; 7 positions agree with TRBD1. The CDR3 is 15 amino acids. From germline, CDR1 is ENHRY and CDR2 SYGVKD. V lost 3 bases and J lost 4; bases outside the gene matches: 6. DNA for the CDR3: TGTGCCATCAGTGACCCCGACAGGGAAAATCAGCCCCAGCATTTT. It is translated as CAISDPDRENQPQHF.

The CDR3 DNA reads TGTGCCAGCAGTCCCCCGGAGCCCCAGCATTTT. Amino acids: CASSPPEPQHF. J is TRBJ1-5 and V is TRBV12-3 or TRBV12-4, with D uncertain. There are 11 residues in the CDR3. The V end was cut by 5 bases, the J end by 8 bases, with 7 bases between.

The J gene is TRBJ1-1, the V gene TRBV11-2, with 7 bases identical to TRBD1. V lost 5 bases and J lost 4; bases outside the gene matches: 4. Germline assignment: CDR1 SGHAT and CDR2 FQNNGV. The CDR3 spans 13 residues. CDR3 region: CASSVRGATEAFF. CDR3 DNA sequence: TGTGCCAGCAGCGTCAGGGGGGCCACTGAAGCTTTCTTT.

The chain employs TRBV30 and TRBJ1-2; perhaps TRBD1 as D (5 bases). The CDR3 extends over 14 amino acids. Per the germline V gene, CDR1 is GTSNPN and CDR2 is SVGIG (reference sequence). Deletions cut 1 base from V and 2 bases from J, with 11 bases between. CDR3 sequence (DNA): TGTGCCTGGAGTGCAAACCAGGGAAACTATGGCTACACCTTC. This codes for CAWSANQGNYGYTF. Full variable domain (remainder filled in from reference TRBV30 and TRBJ1-2): SQTIHQWPATLVQPVGSPLSLECTVEGTSNPNLYWYRQAAGRGLQLLFYSVGIGQISSEVPQNLSASRPQDRQFILSSKKLLLSDSGFYLCAWSANQGNYGYTFGSGTRLTVV.

This clonotype was seen a handful of times. The genes are TRBV20-1 and TRBJ2-5; TRBD2 agrees at 10 bases. Germline lookup yields CDR1 DFQATT and CDR2 SNEGSKA (reference sequence). The CDR3 contains 19 residues. V shed 0 bases and J 2 bases; nucleotides not matched to a gene: 15. The CDR3, as DNA: TGCAGTGCTAGAGATTTCCGGGGGGGGTCAGCGGGAGGGCAAGAGACCCAGTACTTC. Translating gives CSARDFRGGSAGGQETQYF.

In DNA form, the CDR3 reads TGTGCCAGCAGCCAAGTTAGCAGTTTTGGCTACACCTTC. As protein: CASSQVSSFGYTF. The chain carries TRBV3-1 and TRBJ1-2; no reliable D call. There are 13 residues in the CDR3. Germline lookup yields CDR1 LGHDT and CDR2 YNNKEL (reference sequence). The V and J ends lost 1 base and 7 bases respectively, with 10 bases between them. Together with reference TRBV3-1 and TRBJ1-2, the CDR3 gives the full variable domain: DTAVSQTPKYLVTQMGNDKSIKCEQNLGHDTMYWYKQDSKKFLKIMFSYNNKELIINETVPNRFSPKSPDKAHLNLHINSLELGDSAVYFCASSQVSSFGYTFGSGTRLTVV.

The rearrangement links TRBV28 to TRBJ2-7, with TRBD2 identical over 12 bases. CDR3 length: 16 residues. The germline gives CDR1 MDHEN, CDR2 SYDVKM. The V segment lost 4 bases and the J segment 5 bases; nucleotides outside the gene matches: 9. The CDR3 DNA reads as TGTGCCAGCAGTTGGCGGACTAGCGGGAATATGAACGAGCAGTACTTC. Translated, it gives CASSWRTSGNMNEQYF.

The chain joins TRBV12-3 or TRBV12-4 to TRBJ2-1; D is uncertain. Deletions cut 5 bases from V and 8 bases from J, with 13 bases between. This CDR3 has 13 amino acids. CDR3 protein: CASSVYPEYEQFF. The CDR3 DNA is TGTGCCAGCAGTGTATATCCGGAGTATGAGCAGTTCTTC.

The chain carries TRBV15 and TRBJ2-7; D uncertain. The CDR3 runs to 14 residues. The V and J ends lost 0 bases and 2 bases respectively, with 8 bases between them. Germline assignment: CDR1 LNHNV and CDR2 YYDKDF (reference sequence). The CDR3 DNA reads TGTGCCACCAGCAGAGATGGGGATCCCTACGAGCAGTACTTC. It specifies CATSRDGDPYEQYF.

Turning to this clonotype: This could be a read error, since a much larger clone is one nucleotide away. This chain uses TRBV12-3 or TRBV12-4 with TRBJ1-4; 10 bases are a match to TRBD1. The CDR3 is 13 residues long. CDR3 DNA: TGTGCCAGCAGGGGGACAGGGGCTGAAAAACTGTTATTT. Protein product: CASRGTGAEKLLF.

The chain couples TRBV12-3 or TRBV12-4 to TRBJ2-7; TRBD2 might be the D (6 bases). Trimming removed 2 bases from V and 6 bases from J, with 14 bases in between. The CDR3 is 14 residues long. The CDR3 spells CASSLWGERCEQYF. The DNA for the CDR3 is TGTGCCAGCAGTTTATGGGGGGAGAGGTGCGAGCAGTACTTC.

The sample holds a few counts of this clonotype. The genes are TRBV3-1 and TRBJ1-5; D is perhaps TRBD1 (5 bases). Trimming removed 1 base at V and 7 bases at J, with 14 bases between. Germline loops: CDR1 LGHDT, CDR2 YNNKEL (reference sequence). The CDR3 has 15 amino acids. In DNA, the CDR3 is TGTGCCAGCAGCCAAGGGTGGGAGGGGCTCCAGCCCCAGCATTTT. This encodes CASSQGWEGLQPQHF.

This sequence joins TRBV4-1 and TRBJ1-2; D is uncertain. V gave up 0 bases and J gave up 4 bases, with 9 bases separating them. This CDR3 spans 14 amino acids. Germline V gives CDR1 MGHRA, CDR2 YSYEKL. The chain's CDR3 is CASSQDPRTYGYTF. For the CDR3, the DNA is TGCGCCAGCAGCCAAGATCCGCGGACCTATGGCTACACCTTC.

This clonotype has a handful of counts. This CDR3 reads CASSLVRDRGGEQYF. The CDR3, as DNA: TGTGCCAGCAGCTTAGTAAGGGACAGGGGAGGCGAGCAGTACTTC. This chain connects TRBV11-2 to TRBJ2-7; 10 positions match TRBD1. The germline V gene encodes CDR1 SGHAT and CDR2 FQNNGV. There are 15 residues in the CDR3. V shed 1 base, J shed 6 bases, and the junction held 6 bases outside the gene matches.

V usage is TRBV12-3 or TRBV12-4 and J usage is TRBJ2-7, with 13 bases lining up with TRBD2. CDR3 length: 15 residues. V lost 6 bases to trimming and J lost 2 bases; unmatched junction nucleotides: 4. In DNA form, the CDR3 reads TGTGCCAGCAGACTAGCGGGAGGGACCGCCTACGAGCAGTACTTC. This encodes CASRLAGGTAYEQYF.

The chain recombines TRBV20-1 with TRBJ2-7, with 7 bases fitting TRBD1. This CDR3 comprises 14 residues. J was trimmed by 2 bases and V by 1 base; bases with no gene match: 5. From germline, CDR1 is DFQATT and CDR2 SNEGSKA (reference sequence). CDR3 bases: TGCAGTGCTAGAGTGCCAGGGGGAACCTACGAGCAGTACTTC. It specifies CSARVPGGTYEQYF.

This chain uses TRBV20-1 with TRBJ1-1; possible D gene TRBD1, 6 bases. Germline loops: CDR1 DFQATT, CDR2 SNEGSKA (reference sequence). The CDR3 is 13 amino acids. V lost 2 bases to trimming and J lost 5 bases, with 12 bases between them. CDR3 loop: CSARLNRATEAFF. In DNA, the CDR3 is TGCAGTGCTAGACTAAACAGGGCGACTGAAGCTTTCTTT.

This clonotype was picked up a small number of times. The gene calls are TRBV20-1 and TRBJ1-3; no definite D call. V was pared by 2 bases and J by 0 bases, with 17 bases between. CDR3 length equals 17 residues. Germline V gene lookup returns CDR1 DFQATT and CDR2 SNEGSKA (reference sequence). CDR3 in amino acids: CSARTAVAFASGNTIYF. The CDR3 coding sequence is TGCAGTGCTAGAACGGCAGTCGCCTTTGCCTCTGGAAACACCATATATTTT.

The chain joins TRBV19 to TRBJ2-6, with D perhaps being TRBD1 or TRBD2 (5 bases each). Looked up from germline, CDR1 is LNHDA and CDR2 is SQIVND (reference sequence). V was pared by 0 bases and J by 2 bases, with 8 bases between. CDR3 length equals 16 residues. CDR3 in DNA: TGTGCCAGTAGTATAGAACGGGGCACTGGGGCCAACGTCCTGACTTTC. Its protein product is CASSIERGTGANVLTF.

DNA for the CDR3: TGCGCCAGCAGCTTGACAGGGGGCGCAGAGGATGGCTACACCTTC. It specifies CASSLTGGAEDGYTF. The chain carries TRBV5-1 and TRBJ1-2; 9 bases align to TRBD1. V dropped 1 base and J dropped 6; count of bases not matched to a gene: 7. Germline loops: CDR1 SGHRS, CDR2 YFSETQ. The CDR3 contains 15 residues.